A selection of T cell receptor beta chains follows, all from one sample in a study of blood T cell repertoires in COVID-19. Only in-frame clones appear in the TCRdb table, and some are missing; sequencing was by immunoSEQ multiplex PCR. This sample has some 120,000 clones; about 77% occur once, and the top ten carry roughly 25%. The specimen sequenced was peripheral blood. Receptors originate from a human donor in a cohort sampled during active COVID-19. CDR3s include the opening cysteine and the closing phenylalanine or tryptophan. Fields, in order: J gene, V gene, clone size, D gene, CDR3 protein, CDR3 DNA. D genes are given only for firm matches. Rows may omit the clone size; those that give it use once, few, many or a size class.

TRBJ1-2 TRBV28 - - CASSHGAGGNYGYTF TGTGCCAGCAGCCACGGGGCAGGAGGGAACTATGGCTACACCTTC
TRBJ2-5 TRBV11-2 - TRBD2 CASSFQAGTPREAQYF TGTGCCAGCAGCTTCCAAGCCGGGACACCGCGGGAGGCCCAGTACTTC
TRBJ2-2 TRBV4-1 - - CASSQFRNTGELFF TGCGCCAGCAGCCAATTCAGGAACACCGGGGAGCTGTTTTTT
TRBJ1-6 TRBV6-5 few TRBD1 CASSVGGQGNSPLHF TGTGCCAGCTCAGTGGGTGGACAGGGAAATTCACCCCTCCACTTT
TRBJ1-2 TRBV5-4 - - CASSSRGRVGGYTF TGTGCCAGCAGCTCGCGAGGGAGAGTGGGCGGCTACACCTTC
TRBJ2-3 TRBV6-2/TRBV6-3 - - CASSLRTGTTAGGRTDTQYF TGTGCCAGCAGTTTGCGGACAGGGACAACGGCGGGGGGGAGGACAGATACGCAGTATTTT
TRBJ1-2 TRBV4-1 - TRBD1 CASSQDRQGATSYTF TGCGCCAGCAGCCAAGATCGGCAGGGGGCGACATCCTACACCTTC
TRBJ1-5 TRBV7-8 once TRBD1 CASSQDRDQPQHF TGTGCCAGCAGCCAGGACAGGGATCAGCCCCAGCATTTT
TRBJ2-3 TRBV6-6 - - CASERELGTDTQYF TGTGCCAGCGAAAGAGAACTAGGCACAGATACGCAGTATTTT
TRBJ2-6 TRBV27 - TRBD1 CASRGQDGRSGANVLTF TGTGCCAGCAGGGGACAGGATGGACGGTCTGGGGCCAACGTCCTGACTTTC
TRBJ1-2 TRBV7-2 - TRBD1 CASSRQGAQYYGYTF TGTGCCAGCAGTCGACAGGGGGCGCAGTACTATGGCTACACCTTC
TRBJ2-6 TRBV4-3 - - CASSQDLATGWAGANVLTF TGCGCCAGCAGCCAAGATTTAGCGACGGGATGGGCTGGGGCCAACGTCCTGACTTTC
TRBJ1-4 TRBV5-5 - TRBD1 CASSSQGMFVEKLFF TGTGCCAGCAGCTCACAGGGGATGTTTGTTGAAAAACTGTTTTTT
TRBJ2-6 TRBV6-5 once TRBD1 CASRQGISGANVLTF TGTGCCAGTAGACAGGGAATATCTGGGGCCAACGTCCTGACTTTC
TRBJ1-1 TRBV7-3 - - CASSFGLNTEAFF TGTGCCAGCAGCTTCGGGTTGAACACTGAAGCTTTCTTT
TRBJ2-3 TRBV7-9 - - CASSPSVDTQYF TGTGCCAGCAGCCCTTCTGTTGATACGCAGTATTTT
TRBJ1-1 TRBV6-2/TRBV6-3 - - CASSYSDRRQGEAFF TGTGCCAGCAGTTACTCCGACAGGCGTCAGGGTGAAGCTTTCTTT
TRBJ1-5 TRBV11-2 few - CASSLGGLINQPQHF TGTGCCAGCAGCTTAGGCGGACTGATCAATCAGCCCCAGCATTTT
TRBJ1-2 TRBV5-1 once - CASSLDTNGYTF TGCGCCAGCAGCTTGGACACAAACGGCTACACCTTC
TRBJ2-2 TRBV2 - - CASSLDAGSNTGELFF TGTGCCAGCAGTCTCGACGCGGGATCGAACACCGGGGAGCTGTTTTTT
TRBJ1-1 TRBV7-3 - TRBD1 CASSQQGFTEAFF TGTGCCAGCAGTCAACAGGGGTTTACTGAAGCTTTCTTT
TRBJ2-1 TRBV5-5 - TRBD2 CASSSRASGSRNEQFF TGTGCCAGCAGCTCCCGGGCTAGCGGGAGTAGGAATGAGCAGTTCTTC